One and the same sample provided the 32 T cell receptor beta chains below, sequenced in a study of graft-versus-host responses after intestinal transplantation. Using immunoSEQ multiplex PCR, the repertoire was profiled, and TCRdb retains in-frame clones only, with some absent. The data show under 45,000 clones, just under 90% seen once. The material was PBMCs, obtained 260 to 280 days after transplant. These receptors were collected from a human patient who received an intestinal transplant, so some T cells may come from the graft donor.

The rearrangement links TRBV5-3 to TRBJ1-1, with a tentative D call TRBD1 (6 bases). TRBV5-3 is noted as an ORF with a role that remains uncertain. The length of the CDR3 is 12 residues. The V end was cut by 9 bases, the J end by 7 bases, with 16 bases between. The CDR3 spells CAIGGTTFEAFF. CDR3 sequence (DNA): TGTGCCATAGGGGGGACGACGTTTGAAGCTTTCTTT.

This rearrangement joins TRBV19 to TRBJ2-1; 7 bases are shared with TRBD1. Germline V gene data show CDR1 as LNHDA and CDR2 as SQIVND (reference sequence). Losses at the gene ends were 5 bases for V and 5 bases for J; bases not matched to a gene: 12. This CDR3 has 16 residues. CDR3 sequence reads: CASSPMMTGKDNEQFF. CDR3 sequence (DNA): TGTGCCAGTAGTCCCATGATGACAGGGAAGGACAATGAGCAGTTCTTC.

The chain recombines TRBV30 with TRBJ1-2; 9 bases agree with TRBD1. The CDR3 is 13 residues long. Losses at the gene ends were 0 bases for V and 8 bases for J; bases not matched to a gene: 4. Germline-derived CDR1 and CDR2 are GTSNPN and SVGIG (reference sequence). The DNA for the CDR3 is TGTGCCTGGAGTGTACGGACAGGGGTAGGCTACACCTTC. It specifies CAWSVRTGVGYTF.

This clone was seen a single time. The CDR3 loop reads CAWAGGSGNTIYF. For the CDR3, the DNA is TGTGCCTGGGCTGGCGGGTCTGGAAACACCATATATTTT. This chain uses TRBV30 with TRBJ1-3; D unclear. V was trimmed by 5 bases and J by 1 base, leaving 9 bases between them. In germline, CDR1 is GTSNPN, CDR2 SVGIG (reference sequence). CDR3 length: 13 amino acids.

This sequence joins TRBV7-8 and TRBJ2-3, with TRBD1 as a possible D gene (6 bases). Trimming cost V 5 bases and J 6 bases, with 24 bases left between them. The CDR3 has 17 residues. Germline CDR1 reads SGHVS; CDR2 reads FQNEAQ. The CDR3 loop reads CASSLGSQGRRLDTQYF. CDR3 in DNA: TGTGCCAGCAGCCTAGGGTCACAGGGTCGGCGATTGGATACGCAGTATTTT.

This chain uses TRBV9 with TRBJ2-7, with TRBD2 as a possible D gene (5 bases). The V gene lost 3 bases and the J gene lost 5 bases, with 12 bases spanning the gap. This CDR3 has 13 amino acids. Per the germline V gene, CDR1 is SGDLS and CDR2 is YYNGEE. The CDR3, as DNA: TGTGCCAGCAGCGGACAAACTAGTAACGAGCAGTACTTC. Translating it yields CASSGQTSNEQYF. Supplemented by reference TRBV9 and TRBJ2-7, the full variable domain reads DSGVTQTPKHLITATGQRVTLRCSPRSGDLSVYWYQQSLDQGLQFLIQYYNGEERAKGNILERFSAQQFPDLHSELNLSSLELGDSALYFCASSGQTSNEQYFGPGTRLTVT.

This clone was found a few times. The J gene is TRBJ2-3, the V gene TRBV7-2, with 11 nucleotides matching TRBD2. The CDR3 covers 17 residues. Germline trimming cut 1 base from V and 1 base from J; bases unmatched to any gene: 4. Germline CDR1 reads SGHTA; CDR2 reads FQGNSA. CDR3 in amino acids: CASSLGNSGGGTDTQYF. The CDR3 bases are TGTGCCAGCAGCTTAGGGAATAGCGGGGGGGGCACAGATACGCAGTATTTT. The full variable domain, rest sourced from reference TRBV7-2 and TRBJ2-3, is GAGVSQSPSNKVTEKGKDVELRCDPISGHTALYWYRQSLGQGLEFLIYFQGNSAPDKSGLPSDRFSAERTGGSVSTLTIQRTQQEDSAVYLCASSLGNSGGGTDTQYFGPGTRLTVL.

The CDR3 region is CASNQGANYGYTF. The DNA of the CDR3 is TGTGCCAGCAATCAGGGCGCTAACTATGGCTACACCTTC. The rearrangement uses TRBV7-9 and TRBJ1-2; D may be TRBD1 (5 bases). The CDR3 loop spans 13 amino acids. Germline V gives CDR1 SEHNR, CDR2 FQNEAQ (reference sequence). The V gene lost 7 bases and the J gene lost 0 bases, with 9 bases spanning the gap.

V is TRBV5-5 and J is TRBJ1-1; a weak D match, TRBD1 (5 bases). The V gene lost 1 base and the J gene lost 1 base, with 14 bases spanning the gap. The CDR3 length is 16 residues. Germline V gives CDR1 SGHKS, CDR2 YYEKEE (reference sequence). The CDR3 DNA reads TGTGCCAGCAGCTTGTCCGCGGCAGGACAGAACACTGAAGCTTTCTTT. Residues: CASSLSAAGQNTEAFF.

This clone has only one observation. This sequence joins TRBV21-1 and TRBJ2-7; TRBD1, the D gene given by the table, was not confirmed from the DNA. TRBV21-1 is a documented pseudogene. The CDR3 covers 19 residues. In nucleotides, the CDR3 is TGTGCCAGCAGCAAAGATAGGGGGGGTCCCGGGACAGGGGTTCCCGAGCAGTACTTC. This codes for CASSKDRGGPGTGVPEQYF.

V usage is TRBV7-8 and J usage is TRBJ1-2, with 10 bases that match TRBD1. CDR1 is SGHVS, CDR2 FQNEAQ, per germline. The V segment lost 5 bases and the J segment 3 bases; nucleotides outside the gene matches: 3. The CDR3 is made up of 14 amino acids. The CDR3 region is CASSPGQGHYGYTF. CDR3 DNA sequence: TGTGCCAGCAGCCCGGGACAGGGGCACTATGGCTACACCTTC.

A single count supports this clone. This sequence joins TRBV9 and TRBJ2-6; 12 bases match TRBD2. Looked up from germline, CDR1 is SGDLS and CDR2 is YYNGEE. CDR3 length: 18 amino acids. The J segment lost 1 base and the V segment lost 5 bases, leaving 7 bases of the junction unmatched. This chain's CDR3 is CASSPRLAGESGANVLTF. Here the CDR3 DNA reads TGTGCCAGCAGTCCAAGACTAGCGGGGGAGTCTGGGGCCAACGTCCTGACTTTC. The entire variable domain, with the rest obtained from reference TRBV9 and TRBJ2-6, is as follows: DSGVTQTPKHLITATGQRVTLRCSPRSGDLSVYWYQQSLDQGLQFLIQYYNGEERAKGNILERFSAQQFPDLHSELNLSSLELGDSALYFCASSPRLAGESGANVLTFGAGSRLTVL.

The V gene is TRBV7-9, the J gene TRBJ1-1, with 8 bases matching TRBD1. This CDR3 is 14 amino acids long. Trimming cost V 1 base and J 4 bases; bases outside gene matches: 2. CDR1 is SEHNR and CDR2 is FQNEAQ in the germline V gene (reference sequence). The CDR3 loop reads CASSLDRGFTEAFF. The CDR3 nucleotides are TGTGCCAGCAGCTTAGACAGGGGGTTCACTGAAGCTTTCTTT. Filled out from reference TRBV7-9 and TRBJ1-1, the complete variable domain reads DTGVSQNPRHKITKRGQNVTFRCDPISEHNRLYWYRQTLGQGPEFLTYFQNEAQLEKSRLLSDRFSAERPKGSFSTLEIQRTEQGDSAMYLCASSLDRGFTEAFFGQGTRLTVV.

The chain employs TRBV10-3 and TRBJ1-6, with TRBD1 as a possible D gene (6 bases). The V gene lost 0 bases and the J gene lost 11 bases, with 8 bases spanning the gap. The germline gives CDR1 ENHRY, CDR2 SYGVKD. CDR3 length: 13 residues. CDR3 coding DNA: TGTGCCATCAGTGAGTCGGGACAAACACCCCTCCACTTT. The encoded protein is CAISESGQTPLHF.

The CDR3 nucleotides are TGTGCCAGCAGCCCAGATGACAGCCTAATAAACACTGAAGCTTTCTTT. This codes for CASSPDDSLINTEAFF. The chain links TRBV7-9 to TRBJ1-1, with D tentatively TRBD1 (5 bases). Per the germline V gene, CDR1 is SEHNR and CDR2 is FQNEAQ (reference sequence). This CDR3 contains 16 residues. V dropped 5 bases and J dropped 2 bases, with 18 bases sitting between them.

The genes are TRBV7-9 and TRBJ1-4; D possibly corresponds to TRBD1 (5 bases). This CDR3 is built from 13 residues. Germline V lookup: CDR1 SEHNR, CDR2 FQNEAQ (reference sequence). The germline V and J ends were trimmed by 2 bases and 5 bases, with 6 bases remaining between them. The CDR3 bases are TGTGCCAGCAGCTTAAGGGGAAATGAAAAACTGTTTTTT. Protein product: CASSLRGNEKLFF. Complete variable domain (other parts from reference TRBV7-9 and TRBJ1-4): DTGVSQNPRHKITKRGQNVTFRCDPISEHNRLYWYRQTLGQGPEFLTYFQNEAQLEKSRLLSDRFSAERPKGSFSTLEIQRTEQGDSAMYLCASSLRGNEKLFFGSGTQLSVL.

The V and J genes are TRBV25-1 and TRBJ2-3; D gene ambiguous. The CDR3 spans 10 residues. Germline CDR1 reads MGHDK; CDR2 reads SYGVNS. The V end was cut by 6 bases, the J end by 5 bases, with 3 bases between. The CDR3 bases are TGTGCCAGCAGCGGAGATACGCAGTATTTT. Protein sequence: CASSGDTQYF.

This clone was recorded once. This rearrangement joins TRBV5-1 to TRBJ1-6; D unresolved. The CDR3 runs 17 residues. Germline V lookup: CDR1 SGHRS, CDR2 YFSETQ. V lost 4 bases to trimming and J lost 9 bases, with 23 bases between them. The CDR3: CASSALGTSHVISPLHF. In nucleotides, the CDR3 is TGCGCCAGCAGCGCCCTAGGTACATCTCATGTAATTTCACCCCTCCACTTT.

The chain combines TRBV27 with TRBJ2-3; 7 positions match TRBD1. V shed 5 bases and J 3 bases; nucleotides not matched to a gene: 8. Germline CDR1 MNHEY, CDR2 SMNVEV (reference sequence). The CDR3 sequence is 15 residues long. CDR3 in amino acids: CASSGVGRGTDTQYF. The CDR3 nucleotides read TGTGCCAGCAGTGGGGTGGGCAGGGGGACAGATACGCAGTATTTT.

The chain employs TRBV27 and TRBJ2-5; 7 bases map to TRBD2. The V gene end was trimmed by 4 bases and the J gene end by 7 bases; junction bases not matched to a gene: 9. In germline, CDR1 is MNHEY, CDR2 SMNVEV (reference sequence). There are 14 residues in the CDR3. DNA for the CDR3: TGTGCCAGCAGTTCCTCGGGCAGGGAGGGGACCCAGTACTTC. Protein: CASSSSGREGTQYF.

V and J are TRBV7-8 and TRBJ2-2, with TRBD2 identical over 10 bases. The junction had 9 bases not matched to a gene; V was cut back by 1 base and J by 7 bases. Germline CDR1 and CDR2: SGHVS and FQNEAQ. The CDR3 totals 17 residues. The CDR3 is CASSLEPSGGVLGELFF. Written as DNA, the CDR3 is TGTGCCAGCAGCTTAGAGCCTAGCGGGGGTGTACTCGGGGAGCTGTTTTTT.

V and J are TRBV4-1 and TRBJ2-7; no firm D call. The V and J ends lost 0 bases and 4 bases respectively, with 16 bases between them. This CDR3 comprises 16 residues. Germline values: CDR1 MGHRA, CDR2 YSYEKL. CDR3 residues: CASSQDPQALLYEQYF. The CDR3 region has the DNA TGCGCCAGCAGCCAAGACCCCCAGGCTCTCTTATACGAGCAGTACTTC.

The chain links TRBV12-5 to TRBJ2-3; D is perhaps TRBD2 (6 bases). CDR1 is LGHNT and CDR2 is FRNRAP in the germline V gene. CDR3 length equals 17 residues. V lost 6 bases to trimming and J lost 0 bases, with 19 bases between them. The CDR3 spells CASGIGGIWGSTDTQYF. The CDR3, as DNA: TGTGCTAGTGGGATTGGGGGGATTTGGGGTAGCACAGATACGCAGTATTTT.

DNA for the CDR3: TGCGCCAGCAGCTTTGGACAGGGCGATACCGGGGAGCTGTTTTTT. Its protein product is CASSFGQGDTGELFF. The chain is built from TRBV5-1 and TRBJ2-2, with 8 bases aligning to TRBD1. The CDR3 is made up of 15 amino acids. V lost 2 bases and J lost 5; bases outside the gene matches: 5. The V gene's germline CDR1 is SGHRS and CDR2 YFSETQ.

The genes are TRBV7-9 and TRBJ2-1; possibly TRBD1 for D (5 bases). V shed 2 bases and J shed 4 bases, with 15 bases lying between them. The germline gives CDR1 SEHNR, CDR2 FQNEAQ (reference sequence). This CDR3 region has 16 residues. The CDR3 sequence: CASSLSSGRLYNEQFF. In DNA form, the CDR3 reads TGTGCCAGCAGCTTATCTTCAGGGCGCTTATACAATGAGCAGTTCTTC.

This clone has just a few counts. The chain joins TRBV7-6 to TRBJ2-7; D remains ambiguous. Germline V gene lookup returns CDR1 SGHVS and CDR2 FNYEAQ. V was shortened by 5 bases and J by 0 bases, with 2 bases between the two germline ends. The CDR3 covers 11 residues. CDR3 coding DNA: TGTGCCAGCAGCCTCTCCTACGAGCAGTACTTC. This gives the protein CASSLSYEQYF.

The chain carries TRBV7-2 and TRBJ2-3; TRBD1 might be the D (6 bases). V was trimmed by 1 base and J by 0 bases, leaving 8 bases between them. Germline CDR1 is SGHTA and CDR2 is FQGNSA. This CDR3 comprises 15 residues. CDR3 amino acids: CASSLGTASTDTQYF. The CDR3 DNA follows: TGTGCCAGCAGCTTAGGGACAGCGAGCACAGATACGCAGTATTTT.

A few counts support this clone. The chain is built from TRBV7-6 and TRBJ1-4, with D possibly being TRBD1 (5 bases). Germline CDR1 reads SGHVS; CDR2 reads FNYEAQ. CDR3 size: 13 residues. The ends were cut back, 2 bases at V and 7 bases at J, with 8 bases in the middle. The CDR3 nucleotides are TGTGCCAGCAGCTTACCAGGGAGTGAAAAACTGTTTTTT. Translated: CASSLPGSEKLFF.

The genes are TRBV29-1 and TRBJ2-7, with 10 bases aligning to TRBD2. The CDR3 contains 16 residues. The junction had 7 bases not matched to a gene; V was cut back by 1 base and J by 1 base. Germline CDR1 is SQVTM and CDR2 is ANQGSEA. The CDR3 reads CSVEALAGVLSYEQYF. In DNA, the CDR3 is TGCAGCGTTGAAGCGCTAGCGGGGGTTTTATCCTACGAGCAGTACTTC.

The V gene is TRBV6-6, the J gene TRBJ2-5; 9 bases are a match to TRBD1. This CDR3 is built from 15 residues. The germline V gene encodes CDR1 MNHNY and CDR2 SVGAGI (reference sequence). Trimming cost V 9 bases and J 4 bases; bases outside gene matches: 12. The CDR3 reads CASYPEVGQGETQYF. The CDR3, as DNA: TGTGCCAGTTACCCGGAGGTGGGACAGGGAGAGACCCAGTACTTC.

V and J are TRBV4-1 and TRBJ2-2, with 11 bases fitting TRBD1. The CDR3 is made up of 18 amino acids. Germline trimming cut 0 bases from V and 7 bases from J; bases unmatched to any gene: 10. The germline V gene encodes CDR1 MGHRA and CDR2 YSYEKL. The CDR3 protein is CASSQEGPGTGGVGELFF. CDR3 sequence (DNA): TGCGCCAGCAGCCAAGAGGGGCCCGGGACAGGGGGTGTCGGGGAGCTGTTTTTT.

J is TRBJ2-1 and V is TRBV12-5; D may correspond to TRBD1 or TRBD2 (6 bases each). The germline gives CDR1 LGHNT, CDR2 FRNRAP. The CDR3 sequence is 13 residues long. V was cut by 1 base and J by 8 bases, with 9 bases left in between. The CDR3 loop is CASGLGGAYEQFF. DNA for the CDR3: TGTGCTAGTGGTTTGGGGGGGGCGTATGAGCAGTTCTTC.